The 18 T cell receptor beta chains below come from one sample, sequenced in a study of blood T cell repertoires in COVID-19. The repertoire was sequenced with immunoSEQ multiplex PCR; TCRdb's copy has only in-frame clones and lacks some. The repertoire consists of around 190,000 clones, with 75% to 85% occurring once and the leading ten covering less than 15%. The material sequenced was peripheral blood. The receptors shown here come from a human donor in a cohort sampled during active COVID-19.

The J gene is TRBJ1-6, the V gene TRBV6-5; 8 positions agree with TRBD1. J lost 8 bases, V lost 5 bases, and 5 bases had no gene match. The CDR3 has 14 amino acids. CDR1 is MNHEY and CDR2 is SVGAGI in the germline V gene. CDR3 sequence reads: CASSSGTGYSPLHF. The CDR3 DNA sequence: TGTGCCAGCAGTAGTGGGACAGGATATTCACCCCTCCACTTT.

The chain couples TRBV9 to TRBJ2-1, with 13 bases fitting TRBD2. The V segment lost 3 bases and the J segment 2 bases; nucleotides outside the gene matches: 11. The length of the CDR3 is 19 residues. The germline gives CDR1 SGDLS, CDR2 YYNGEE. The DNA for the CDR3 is TGTGCCAGCAGCGCAAGAGGGACTAGCGGGGAAGGTACCTACAATGAGCAGTTCTTC. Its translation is CASSARGTSGEGTYNEQFF.

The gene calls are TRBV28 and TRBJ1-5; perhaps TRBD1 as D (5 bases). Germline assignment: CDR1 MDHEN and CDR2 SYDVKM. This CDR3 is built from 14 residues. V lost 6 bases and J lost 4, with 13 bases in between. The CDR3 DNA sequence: TGTGCCAGCAGCCCGCAGGGCCAAAATCAGCCCCAGCATTTT. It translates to CASSPQGQNQPQHF.

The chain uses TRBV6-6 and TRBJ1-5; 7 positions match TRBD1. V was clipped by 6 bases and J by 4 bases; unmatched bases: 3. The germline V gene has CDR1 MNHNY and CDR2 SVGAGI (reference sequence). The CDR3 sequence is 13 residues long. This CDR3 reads CASRLQGNQPQHF. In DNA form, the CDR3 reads TGTGCCAGCAGGCTACAGGGGAATCAGCCCCAGCATTTT.

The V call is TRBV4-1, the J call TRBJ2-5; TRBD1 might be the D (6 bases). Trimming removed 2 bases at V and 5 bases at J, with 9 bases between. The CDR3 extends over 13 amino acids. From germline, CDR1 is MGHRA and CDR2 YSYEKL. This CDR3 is CASSQWGRETQYF. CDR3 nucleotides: TGCGCCAGCAGCCAATGGGGGCGGGAGACCCAGTACTTC.

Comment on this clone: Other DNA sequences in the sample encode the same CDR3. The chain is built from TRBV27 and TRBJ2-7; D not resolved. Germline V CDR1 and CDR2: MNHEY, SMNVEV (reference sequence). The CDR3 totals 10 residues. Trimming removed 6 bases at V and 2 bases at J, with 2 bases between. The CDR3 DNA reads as TGTGCCAGCAGCACCTACGAGCAGTACTTC. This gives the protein CASSTYEQYF.

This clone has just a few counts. Written as DNA, the CDR3 is TGTGCCAGCAGTAGCGGGACAGGGGGATTCACTGAAGCTTTCTTT. It is translated as CASSSGTGGFTEAFF. The chain links TRBV27 to TRBJ1-1, with TRBD1 matching 11 bases. V trimming: 5 bases; J trimming: 4 bases; junction bases outside the gene matches: 6. The germline gives CDR1 MNHEY, CDR2 SMNVEV (reference sequence). The CDR3 runs 15 residues.

The CDR3, as DNA: TGTGCCAGCAGTGCCCCGGGGGATAATGAAAAACTGTTTTTT. The encoded protein is CASSAPGDNEKLFF. The chain combines TRBV28 with TRBJ1-4, with a possible D match to TRBD1 (5 bases). V was pared by 5 bases and J by 4 bases, with 11 bases between. The length of the CDR3 is 14 residues. The germline V gene has CDR1 MDHEN and CDR2 SYDVKM.

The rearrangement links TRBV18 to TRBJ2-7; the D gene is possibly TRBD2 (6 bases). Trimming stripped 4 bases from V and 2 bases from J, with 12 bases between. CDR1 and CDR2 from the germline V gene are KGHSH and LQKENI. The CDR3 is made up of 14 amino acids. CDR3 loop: CASSLRREAYEQYF. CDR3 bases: TGTGCCAGCTCACTCCGGCGGGAAGCCTACGAGCAGTACTTC. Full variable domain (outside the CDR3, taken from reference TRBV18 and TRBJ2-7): NAGVMQNPRHLVRRRGQEARLRCSPMKGHSHVYWYRQLPEEGLKFMVYLQKENIIDESGMPKERFSAEFPKEGPSILRIQQVVRGDSAAYFCASSLRREAYEQYFGPGTRLTVT.

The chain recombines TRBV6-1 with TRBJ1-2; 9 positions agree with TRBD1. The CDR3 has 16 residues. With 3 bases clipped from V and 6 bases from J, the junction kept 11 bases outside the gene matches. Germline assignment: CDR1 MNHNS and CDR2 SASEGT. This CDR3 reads CASSEADRGIADGYTF. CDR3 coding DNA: TGTGCCAGCAGTGAGGCAGACAGGGGGATAGCGGATGGCTACACCTTC.

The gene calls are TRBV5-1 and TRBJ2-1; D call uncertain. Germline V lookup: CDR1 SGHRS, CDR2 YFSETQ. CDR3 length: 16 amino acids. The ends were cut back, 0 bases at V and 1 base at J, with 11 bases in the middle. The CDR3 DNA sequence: TGCGCCAGCAGCTTGGTGATAGCTGATTCCTACAATGAGCAGTTCTTC. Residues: CASSLVIADSYNEQFF.

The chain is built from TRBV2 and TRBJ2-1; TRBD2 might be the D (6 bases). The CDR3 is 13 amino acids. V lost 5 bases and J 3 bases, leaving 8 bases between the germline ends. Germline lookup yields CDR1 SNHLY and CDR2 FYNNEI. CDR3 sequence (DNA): TGTGCCAGCAGTTTAGCGGACTACAATGAGCAGTTCTTC. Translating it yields CASSLADYNEQFF.

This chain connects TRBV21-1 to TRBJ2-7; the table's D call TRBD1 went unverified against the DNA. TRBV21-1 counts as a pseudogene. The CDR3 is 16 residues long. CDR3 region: CAITLDRGRKSYEQYF. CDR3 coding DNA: TGTGCCATCACCTTGGACAGGGGGCGCAAGTCCTACGAGCAGTACTTC.

CDR3 loop: CAISEREVLAGINTDTQYF. The DNA of the CDR3 is TGTGCCATCAGTGAGCGGGAGGTGCTAGCGGGAATTAACACAGATACGCAGTATTTT. This sequence joins TRBV10-3 and TRBJ2-3; TRBD2 aligns across 9 bases. There are 19 residues in the CDR3. J gave up 2 bases and V 2 bases, and 14 bases lay outside the gene matches. The germline gives CDR1 ENHRY, CDR2 SYGVKD.

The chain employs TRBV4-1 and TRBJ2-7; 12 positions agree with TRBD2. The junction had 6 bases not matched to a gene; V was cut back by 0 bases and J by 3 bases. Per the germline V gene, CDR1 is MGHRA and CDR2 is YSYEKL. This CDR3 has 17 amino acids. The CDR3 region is CASSQEWTSGTRYEQYF. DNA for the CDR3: TGCGCCAGCAGCCAAGAATGGACTAGCGGGACTCGCTACGAGCAGTACTTC.

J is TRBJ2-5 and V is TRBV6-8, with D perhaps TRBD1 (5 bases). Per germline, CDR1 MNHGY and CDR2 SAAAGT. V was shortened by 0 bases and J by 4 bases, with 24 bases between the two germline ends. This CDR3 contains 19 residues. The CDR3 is CASSYSLGAGLKKGETQYF. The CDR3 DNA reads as TGTGCCAGCAGTTACTCCCTGGGCGCAGGGCTCAAAAAGGGAGAGACCCAGTACTTC.

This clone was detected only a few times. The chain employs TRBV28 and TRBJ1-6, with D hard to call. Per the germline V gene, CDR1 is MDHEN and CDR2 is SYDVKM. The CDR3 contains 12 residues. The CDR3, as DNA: TGTGCAGCGGGAGGGCATAATTCACCCCTCCACTTT. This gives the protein CAAGGHNSPLHF. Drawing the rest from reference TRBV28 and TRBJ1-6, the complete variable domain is DVKVTQSSRYLVKRTGEKVFLECVQDMDHENMFWYRQDPGLGLRLIYFSYDVKMKEKGDIPEGYSVSREKKERFSLILESASTNQTSMYLCAAGGHNSPLHFGNGTRLTVT.

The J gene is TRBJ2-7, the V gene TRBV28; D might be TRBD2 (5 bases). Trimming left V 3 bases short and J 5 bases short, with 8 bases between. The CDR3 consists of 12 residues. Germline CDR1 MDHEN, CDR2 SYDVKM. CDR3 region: CASSFRGHEQYF. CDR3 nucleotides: TGTGCCAGCAGTTTTCGAGGGCACGAGCAGTACTTC.